A single sample is the source of the 30 T cell receptor beta chains below, sequenced in a study of blood T cell repertoires in COVID-19. Here immunoSEQ multiplex PCR was the method, and the copy in TCRdb shows in-frame clones only, minus some. The sample lists about 430,000 clones, 88% seen once, with approximately 0.96% in the top ten. The sample consisted of PBMCs or T cells enriched from blood (not recorded which). Every receptor here comes from a woman aged 25 to 39 with acute COVID-19.

The chain has TRBV19 and TRBJ1-5, with 9 positions matching TRBD1. Germline V gene data show CDR1 as LNHDA and CDR2 as SQIVND (reference sequence). CDR3 length: 17 residues. V dropped 0 bases and J dropped 5; count of bases not matched to a gene: 8. The CDR3 coding sequence is TGTGCCAGTAGTATAGATTGTATTTGGACAGGGGATCAGCCCCAGCATTTT. Amino acid sequence: CASSIDCIWTGDQPQHF.

The CDR3 DNA sequence: TGCGCCAGCAGCAGCGGACAGCTGTCATACGAGCAGTACTTC. It codes for CASSSGQLSYEQYF. The chain has TRBV5-1 and TRBJ2-7; D may be TRBD1 (6 bases). V gave up 4 bases and J gave up 4 bases, with 15 bases separating them. The CDR3 is 14 amino acids. The germline CDR1 and CDR2 sequences are SGHRS and YFSETQ.

V is TRBV7-9 and J is TRBJ1-5, with D hard to call. Germline CDR1 and CDR2: SEHNR and FQNEAQ (reference sequence). This CDR3 region has 15 residues. V lost 5 bases and J lost 4, with 15 bases in between. CDR3 DNA: TGTGCCAGCAGCCCTGTGTCCCTAGAGAATCAGCCCCAGCATTTT. Its translation: CASSPVSLENQPQHF.

The rearrangement uses TRBV5-1 and TRBJ2-3; 7 bases agree with TRBD2. Trimming cost V 5 bases and J 5 bases; bases outside gene matches: 8. Germline V gene data show CDR1 as SGHRS and CDR2 as YFSETQ. The CDR3 runs 14 residues. The CDR3 sequence is CASRMTSLQDTQYF. In nucleotides, the CDR3 is TGCGCCAGCAGAATGACTAGCCTTCAAGATACGCAGTATTTT.

The CDR3 coding sequence is TGTGCCAGCTCACCAGGGCAGCCTAATGAAAAACTGTTTTTT. Protein sequence: CASSPGQPNEKLFF. J is TRBJ1-4 and V is TRBV18; no clear D gene. In germline, CDR1 is KGHSH, CDR2 LQKENI. Between the trimmed V and J ends, which lost 2 bases and 3 bases, there was a span of 7 bases. CDR3 length: 14 residues.

The rearrangement links TRBV24-1 to TRBJ2-1, with 7 positions matching TRBD1. CDR1 and CDR2 from the germline V gene are KGHDR and SFDVKD. Germline trimming cut 4 bases from V and 9 bases from J; bases unmatched to any gene: 11. The CDR3 sequence is 15 residues long. The CDR3 loop reads CATSEPGQSWSEQFF. CDR3 coding DNA: TGTGCCACCAGTGAACCGGGACAGTCATGGAGTGAGCAGTTCTTC.

Points on this clone: The sample contains more than one DNA sequence encoding this CDR3. J is TRBJ2-3 and V is TRBV7-3; TRBD2 might be the D (6 bases). In germline, CDR1 is SGHTA, CDR2 FQGTGA. The length of the CDR3 is 14 residues. V lost 5 bases to trimming and J lost 0 bases, with 9 bases between them. Written as DNA, the CDR3 is TGTGCCAGCAGCCGCGGAGGGAGCACAGATACGCAGTATTTT. As protein: CASSRGGSTDTQYF.

The chain carries TRBV2 and TRBJ1-3, with D tentatively TRBD1 (5 bases). The CDR3 extends over 17 amino acids. CDR1 is SNHLY, CDR2 FYNNEI, per germline. V was pared by 6 bases and J by 0 bases, with 18 bases between. The CDR3 sequence is CASSETGTVVSGNTIYF. DNA for the CDR3: TGTGCCAGCAGCGAAACGGGGACTGTAGTCTCTGGAAACACCATATATTTT.

The chain couples TRBV24-1 to TRBJ1-2; D possibly corresponds to TRBD1 (5 bases). V was trimmed by 3 bases and J by 7 bases, leaving 11 bases between them. CDR1 and CDR2 from the germline V gene are KGHDR and SFDVKD. The CDR3 runs 13 residues. CDR3 protein: CATSDDSSIGYTF. The CDR3 region has the DNA TGTGCCACCAGTGATGACAGTTCTATTGGCTACACCTTC.

This clone was detected once. The chain recombines TRBV30 with TRBJ2-6; possible D gene TRBD2, 6 bases. V lost 4 bases and J lost 1, with 20 bases in between. The CDR3 runs 18 residues. Germline V gives CDR1 GTSNPN, CDR2 SVGIG (reference sequence). CDR3 loop: CAWKHPGLFGSGANVLTF. The DNA of the CDR3 is TGTGCCTGGAAACATCCGGGACTTTTTGGTTCTGGGGCCAACGTCCTGACTTTC.

This clone was recorded only once. V is TRBV30 and J is TRBJ2-2; D not resolved. V lost 0 bases and J lost 3, with 11 bases in between. CDR1 is GTSNPN and CDR2 is SVGIG in the germline V gene (reference sequence). The CDR3 consists of 15 residues. CDR3 amino acids: CAWSVRVFYTGELFF. Written as DNA, the CDR3 is TGTGCCTGGAGTGTACGGGTCTTTTACACCGGGGAGCTGTTTTTT.

The chain recombines TRBV7-6 with TRBJ1-1, with D unclear. The CDR3 is made up of 15 amino acids. The germline gives CDR1 SGHVS, CDR2 FNYEAQ. Trimming removed 1 base from V and 6 bases from J, with 15 bases in between. This chain's CDR3 is CASSLVSGSTAEAFF. The CDR3 DNA sequence: TGTGCCAGCAGCTTAGTAAGCGGCAGTACGGCTGAAGCTTTCTTT.

This sequence joins TRBV3-1 (or the pseudogene TRBV3-2) and TRBJ1-2; D uncertain. The length of the CDR3 is 12 residues. CDR1 is LGHDT and CDR2 is YNNKEL in the germline V gene (reference sequence). Trimming pared 5 bases from V and 2 bases from J, leaving 6 bases between. CDR3 residues: CASSSGNYGYTF. CDR3 sequence (DNA): TGTGCCAGCAGCTCGGGAAACTATGGCTACACCTTC.

V and J are TRBV6-4 and TRBJ1-2; 10 bases fit TRBD1. This CDR3 has 14 residues. Germline assignment: CDR1 MRHNA and CDR2 SNTAGT. The V gene end was trimmed by 3 bases and the J gene end by 4 bases; junction bases not matched to a gene: 2. CDR3: CASSEGTGAYGYTF. In nucleotides, the CDR3 is TGTGCCAGCAGTGAAGGGACAGGGGCCTATGGCTACACCTTC.

The V gene is TRBV5-1, the J gene TRBJ1-6; D is unresolved. The CDR3 consists of 15 residues. V gave up 4 bases and J gave up 7 bases, with 15 bases separating them. Germline assignment: CDR1 SGHRS and CDR2 YFSETQ. As DNA, the CDR3 is TGCGCCAGCAGCCTAGACCTGAATAAAAATTCACCCCTCCACTTT. It codes for CASSLDLNKNSPLHF.

A word on this clone: The sample holds other DNA sequences that translate to the same CDR3. This chain links TRBV5-5 with TRBJ1-1, with D tentatively TRBD1 (6 bases). The CDR3 is made up of 12 amino acids. Germline assignment: CDR1 SGHKS and CDR2 YYEKEE (reference sequence). Deletions cut 2 bases from V and 4 bases from J, with 6 bases between. The CDR3 DNA is TGTGCCAGCAGCTTACAGGGCACTGAAGCTTTCTTT. This encodes CASSLQGTEAFF.

This chain connects TRBV7-8 to TRBJ2-7; 7 bases agree with TRBD1. V dropped 5 bases and J dropped 5; count of bases not matched to a gene: 6. Germline CDR1 and CDR2: SGHVS and FQNEAQ. The CDR3 has 13 residues. The CDR3 sequence is CASSSQTGNEQYF. The CDR3 DNA sequence: TGTGCCAGCAGCAGCCAGACAGGGAACGAGCAGTACTTC.

The CDR3 loop reads CASSVFGEQYF. The CDR3, as DNA: TGTGCCAGCAGTGTGTTCGGGGAGCAGTACTTC. The chain has TRBV2 and TRBJ2-7; unclear D gene. V lost 4 bases and J 7 bases, leaving 8 bases between the germline ends. Per the germline V gene, CDR1 is SNHLY and CDR2 is FYNNEI. The CDR3 extends over 11 amino acids. Full variable domain (rest looked up from reference TRBV2 and TRBJ2-7): EPEVTQTPSHQVTQMGQEVILRCVPISNHLYFYWYRQILGQKVEFLVSFYNNEISEKSEIFDDQFSVERPDGSNFTLKIRSTKLEDSAMYFCASSVFGEQYFGPGTRLTVT.

This chain uses TRBV25-1 with TRBJ1-2; 12 bases agree with TRBD1. The CDR3 is 18 residues long. Unmatched junction bases numbered 10, after V lost 1 base and J lost 4 bases. Germline lookup yields CDR1 MGHDK and CDR2 SYGVNS. The CDR3 spells CASSEWDRGQGGSYGYTF. The CDR3 coding sequence is TGTGCCAGCAGTGAATGGGACAGGGGGCAAGGTGGGAGCTATGGCTACACCTTC.

The genes are TRBV19 and TRBJ2-2, with D unclear. V was pared by 4 bases and J by 0 bases, with 12 bases between. The CDR3 is made up of 16 amino acids. The germline V gene encodes CDR1 LNHDA and CDR2 SQIVND (reference sequence). The CDR3 nucleotides are TGTGCCAGTAGTAGTCTCACATTATCGAACACCGGGGAGCTGTTTTTT. Encoded protein: CASSSLTLSNTGELFF.

This clone was seen once. V is TRBV7-2 and J is TRBJ2-7; no clear D. Per the germline V gene, CDR1 is SGHTA and CDR2 is FQGNSA. This CDR3 has 15 residues. The V and J ends lost 1 base and 0 bases respectively, with 10 bases between them. CDR3 nucleotide sequence: TGTGCCAGCAGCTTAGAGGCTGGGCCCTCCTACGAGCAGTACTTC. As protein: CASSLEAGPSYEQYF.

The genes are TRBV6-5 and TRBJ1-1, with 7 positions matching TRBD1. Per the germline V gene, CDR1 is MNHEY and CDR2 is SVGAGI. This CDR3 is built from 14 residues. V was pared by 6 bases and J by 2 bases, with 6 bases of the junction left unmatched. CDR3 residues: CASSERGPNTEAFF. CDR3 DNA sequence: TGTGCCAGCAGCGAGAGGGGGCCCAACACTGAAGCTTTCTTT.

This CDR3 reads CASSQLPRLNLANTGELFF. As DNA, the CDR3 is TGTGCCAGCAGCCAACTTCCCCGACTGAACCTCGCGAACACCGGGGAGCTGTTTTTT. The chain is built from TRBV3-1 (or the pseudogene TRBV3-2) and TRBJ2-2; D is unclear. The germline V and J ends were trimmed by 2 bases and 0 bases, with 19 bases remaining between them. Germline V gives CDR1 LGHDT, CDR2 YNNKEL (reference sequence). The CDR3 runs 19 residues.

This chain connects TRBV10-3 to TRBJ1-1, with 9 bases aligning to TRBD1. Germline CDR1 and CDR2: ENHRY and SYGVKD. J was trimmed by 0 bases and V by 6 bases; bases with no gene match: 5. This CDR3 is 15 amino acids long. CDR3 nucleotide sequence: TGTGCCATCAGGACAGGGGGGCAGATGAACACTGAAGCTTTCTTT. Protein product: CAIRTGGQMNTEAFF.

The chain links TRBV7-9 to TRBJ2-7; 12 nucleotides agree with TRBD2. V lost 1 base and J lost 2; bases outside the gene matches: 6. Germline values: CDR1 SEHNR, CDR2 FQNEAQ (reference sequence). The CDR3 runs 17 residues. The CDR3 here is CASSLVGSSGGAYEQYF. The CDR3 DNA reads as TGTGCCAGCAGCTTAGTTGGATCTAGCGGGGGGGCCTACGAGCAGTACTTC. The full variable domain, with the rest looked up from reference TRBV7-9 and TRBJ2-7, is DTGVSQNPRHKITKRGQNVTFRCDPISEHNRLYWYRQTLGQGPEFLTYFQNEAQLEKSRLLSDRFSAERPKGSFSTLEIQRTEQGDSAMYLCASSLVGSSGGAYEQYFGPGTRLTVT.

This clone was observed a single time. The chain is built from TRBV5-1 and TRBJ1-2; D unresolved. CDR1 and CDR2 (germline): SGHRS, YFSETQ. The CDR3 length is 17 residues. Trimming took 0 bases from V and 0 from J, leaving 15 bases between them. In DNA form, the CDR3 reads TGCGCCAGCAGCTTGGGCGTGGTCGGCGGAGCTAACTATGGCTACACCTTC. Encoded protein: CASSLGVVGGANYGYTF.

The count of this clone is one. This chain connects TRBV6-6 to TRBJ1-5; D is possibly TRBD1 (5 bases). The CDR3 is made up of 22 amino acids. Germline V gene data show CDR1 as MNHNY and CDR2 as SVGAGI (reference sequence). The V gene lost 6 bases and the J gene lost 0 bases, with 33 bases spanning the gap. The CDR3, as DNA: TGTGCCAGCAGCTTACTGACTGCCCCCCCATTTACAGGCCCCTATAGCAATCAGCCCCAGCATTTT. Translated, it gives CASSLLTAPPFTGPYSNQPQHF.

This chain uses TRBV18 with TRBJ2-7, with TRBD1 identical over 8 bases. The CDR3 is 14 amino acids. With V trimmed by 6 bases and J by 6 bases, 10 bases remained unmatched. Germline V CDR1 and CDR2: KGHSH, LQKENI. The CDR3 reads CASSTSGGSLEQYF. CDR3 nucleotides: TGTGCCAGCTCCACGTCAGGGGGCTCCCTCGAGCAGTACTTC. The full variable domain, in which reference TRBV18 and TRBJ2-7 provide the parts outside the CDR3, is NAGVMQNPRHLVRRRGQEARLRCSPMKGHSHVYWYRQLPEEGLKFMVYLQKENIIDESGMPKERFSAEFPKEGPSILRIQQVVRGDSAAYFCASSTSGGSLEQYFGPGTRLTVT.

This clone was observed a handful of times. The chain employs TRBV27 and TRBJ1-2; tentative D call: TRBD1 (5 bases). Germline V gene lookup returns CDR1 MNHEY and CDR2 SMNVEV (reference sequence). The CDR3 sequence is 14 residues long. The germline V and J ends were trimmed by 1 base and 8 bases, with 14 bases remaining between them. The CDR3 sequence is CASSLWGEPRGYTF. The CDR3 coding sequence is TGTGCCAGCAGTTTATGGGGGGAACCGAGGGGCTACACCTTC.

This clone was seen a few times. The chain joins TRBV5-1 to TRBJ1-6; possible D gene TRBD1, 6 bases. This CDR3 comprises 16 residues. Trimming shortened V by 4 bases and J by 8 bases, and 19 bases separated the two germline ends. CDR1 and CDR2 (germline): SGHRS, YFSETQ. The CDR3, as DNA: TGCGCCAGCAGCCTGGCCCTGATGGGGGCCTATTCACCCCTCCACTTT. It is translated as CASSLALMGAYSPLHF. The variable domain in full, completed from reference TRBV5-1 and TRBJ1-6, reads KAGVTQTPRYLIKTRGQQVTLSCSPISGHRSVSWYQQTPGQGLQFLFEYFSETQRNKGNFPGRFSGRQFSNSRSEMNVSTLELGDSALYLCASSLALMGAYSPLHFGNGTRLTVT.